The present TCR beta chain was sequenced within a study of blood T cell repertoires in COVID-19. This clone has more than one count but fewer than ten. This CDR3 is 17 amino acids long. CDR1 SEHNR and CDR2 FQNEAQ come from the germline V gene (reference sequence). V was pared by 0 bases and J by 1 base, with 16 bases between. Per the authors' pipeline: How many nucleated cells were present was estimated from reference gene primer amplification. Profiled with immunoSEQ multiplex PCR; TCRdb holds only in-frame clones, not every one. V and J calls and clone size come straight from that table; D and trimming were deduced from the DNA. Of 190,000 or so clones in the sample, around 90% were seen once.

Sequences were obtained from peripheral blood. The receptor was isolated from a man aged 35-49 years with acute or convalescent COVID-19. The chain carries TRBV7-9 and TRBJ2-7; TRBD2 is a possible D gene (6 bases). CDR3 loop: CASSLAIGGESSYEQYF. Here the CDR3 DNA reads TGTGCCAGCAGCTTAGCGATCGGCGGGGAATCATCCTACGAGCAGTACTTC.